This note documents a single TCR beta chain sequence. This clone's antigen is unknown. Base quality data are lacking; no much larger clone is found one base away. Compared with germline, V lacks 4 bases and J lacks 3 bases; bases without a gene match: 6. From its cysteine to its phenylalanine, the CDR3 spans 15 amino acids. Only CDR3 DNA remains: 45 bases, in frame from the first base. Taken from the germline V gene, the CDR1 and CDR2 loops are SGHDN and FVKESK. This record comes from a study of PD-1 blockade in classical Hodgkin lymphoma (dated by TCRdb to the early 2020s). With respect to the entire study: Nivolumab dosing was 3 mg/kg intravenously every 2 weeks, continuing until either disease progression or unacceptable toxicity. The study used CyTOF and TCR beta sequencing to define a peripheral blood immune signature of response to PD-1 blockade in classical Hodgkin lymphoma.

The Qiagen DNeasy kit was used to extract genomic DNA both from unsorted PBMCs and from the negatively selected CD4+ and CD8+ fractions. TCR beta CDR3 regions were amplified by immunoSEQ multiplex PCR using primers annealing to V and J segments. A synthetic immune receptor repertoire was used to minimize amplification bias, and remaining bias was computationally removed after sequencing. On the study's bioinformatics: Custom Python scripts were used to quantify repertoire diversity as the Shannon entropy index. Unsorted, CD4+ and CD8+ repertoires were examined separately, except in combined analyses, for which CD4+ and CD8+ sequences were merged in silico. Clonal expansion was defined as a frequency increase of at least 2-fold after treatment compared with C1D1, and clones undetected at baseline were assigned a pseudocount of 0.5. Singleton clones were defined as clones with 0 or 1 copy at C1D1, and non-singleton clones were defined as clones with 2 or more copies. Clones expanded in unsorted samples were labelled as CD4+, CD8+ or unknown by matching protein sequences in sorted samples from the same patient. Wilcoxon tests on paired samples were used to test diversity changes from C1D1 to C4D1. As stored in TCRdb, this immuneACCESS dataset retains in-frame rearrangements with V and J assigned. A fraction of the clones does not appear; measured against another copy, unresolved V genes explain less than half of the discrepancy, and the remainder lacks a known reason. D and trimming come from the DNA, and the V and J calls and clone size come from that table. The table for this sample lists about 76,000 clones; around 90% of them were counted only once. The ten largest clones represent 20% to 25% of the sample.

The time point tag for this specimen amounts to: cycle 1 day 1 (C1D1), immediately before nivolumab initiation. Every trial patient had relapsed following autologous stem cell transplantation, and prior brentuximab vedotin exposure was what differed among cohorts A, B and C. The trial cohort was composed of about 53 patients with relapsed/refractory classical Hodgkin lymphoma, for whom complete response, partial response or progressive disease was recorded as best overall response. Trial patients were treated with single-agent nivolumab in the multi-cohort phase II CheckMate 205 trial. Best overall response was determined by an independent review committee according to the 2007 International Working Group response criteria. PBMCs from the trial were collected at three points: immediately before nivolumab initiation (C1D1), and during therapy at cycle 2 day 1 and cycle 4 day 1. After peripheral blood was drawn into 8 mL Vacutainer Cell Preparation Tubes, PBMCs were isolated by centrifugation and then cryopreserved.

What the research found in general, with its limitations: CD4+ but not CD8+ TCR diversity rose significantly by C4D1 (p=0.0027 vs p=0.16), most apparent in complete responders (p=0.02). Baseline TCR diversity was reported to be lower in newly diagnosed patients than in healthy donors, and even lower in relapsed/refractory patients. Trial patients achieving complete response had baseline diversity similar to newly diagnosed patients, whereas partial responders and progressors had significantly lower diversity. The study was restricted to a single clinical trial cohort, and the causes of repertoire differences, possibly disease activity or prior therapy, were left undefined. Diversity was lower in patients who began nivolumab less than 1 year after ASCT, so these patients were left out of later analyses to avoid confounding by immune reconstitution.

The receptor chain draws on TRBV14 and TRBJ2-7; the junction holds 10 bases that match TRBD1. The sequenced sample was peripheral blood mononuclear cells (PBMCs), obtained at baseline. The clonotype comes from a human donor with classical Hodgkin lymphoma. In nucleotide form, the sequence is TGTGCCAGCAGCCCTGACAGGGGGCGCGGCTACGAGCAGTACTTC. Its coded protein is CASSPDRGRGYEQYF.